In its sample, the clone carrying this T cell receptor beta chain was seen a few times. Its antigen is still unknown. The CDR3 has 15 residues. V dropped 10 bases and J dropped 1 base, with 16 bases sitting between them. Germline lookup yields CDR1 MNHNS and CDR2 SASEGT. The record originates from a study of beta chain features in type 1 diabetes. Study-wide results and limits: For Type 1 diabetes patients, all four CD4+ subsets carried TCRB CDR3s that were moderately but significantly shorter.

Reverse transcribing all isolated RNA meant expressed TCRB transcripts were sequenced. Produced via immunoSEQ multiplex PCR; TCRdb's table is partial and in-frame only. The sample lists approximately 150,000 clones, more than 10% occurring once. The receptor was isolated from a man between 18 and 29 years old with type 1 diabetes. This rearrangement joins TRBV6-1 to TRBJ2-2, with TRBD2 as a possible D gene (6 bases). The material sequenced was central memory CD4+ T cells from blood. The CDR3 bases are TGTGCCACCGAAACGGGACTCATGAACACCGGGGAGCTGTTTTTT. Its translation is CATETGLMNTGELFF.